The 15 T cell receptor beta chains presented below share a single source sample, sequenced in a study of control samples from healthy donors and cancer patients. Repertoires were generated with immunoSEQ multiplex PCR, while TCRdb's copy carries only in-frame clones and drops some. This table has around 70,000 clones, about 95% appearing once. Material for sequencing was blood. Receptor source: a woman in her 30s in good health.

This chain joins TRBV4-2 and TRBJ1-2; 7 nucleotides match TRBD1. The CDR3 totals 16 residues. V lost 0 bases to trimming and J lost 0 bases; unmatched junction nucleotides: 4. CDR1 LGHNA and CDR2 YNFKEQ come from the germline V gene. The CDR3 DNA reads TGTGCCAGCAGCCAAGAGTCCGGGACAGCTAACTATGGCTACACCTTC. It is translated as CASSQESGTANYGYTF.

The rearrangement joins TRBV18 to TRBJ2-5; TRBD1 aligns across 7 bases. This CDR3 is 13 amino acids long. V shed 6 bases, J shed 3 bases, and the junction held 4 bases outside the gene matches. Per the germline V gene, CDR1 is KGHSH and CDR2 is LQKENI. Here the CDR3 reads CASSAGTEETQYF. The DNA of the CDR3 is TGTGCCAGCTCCGCAGGGACAGAAGAGACCCAGTACTTC.

V gene TRBV7-6 combines with J gene TRBJ1-3, with D possibly matching TRBD1 (5 bases). Per germline, CDR1 SGHVS and CDR2 FNYEAQ. Deletions cut 4 bases from V and 0 bases from J, with 13 bases between. There are 16 residues in the CDR3. CDR3 region: CASSSLTAYSGNTIYF. The CDR3 nucleotides are TGTGCCAGCAGCTCTTTGACAGCATACTCTGGAAACACCATATATTTT.

J is TRBJ2-5 and V is TRBV2; TRBD2 aligns across 7 bases. Germline assignment: CDR1 SNHLY and CDR2 FYNNEI. V was clipped by 1 base and J by 1 base; unmatched bases: 6. The CDR3 contains 16 residues. The CDR3 protein is CASSEGRAGLQETQYF. CDR3 sequence (DNA): TGTGCCAGCAGTGAAGGACGAGCGGGGCTCCAAGAGACCCAGTACTTC.

The chain couples TRBV7-3 to TRBJ2-1; D is uncertain. V was shortened by 2 bases and J by 0 bases, with 8 bases between the two germline ends. This CDR3 has 15 amino acids. The germline gives CDR1 SGHTA, CDR2 FQGTGA. In DNA form, the CDR3 reads TGTGCCAGCAGCTTACTCCCGAGCTCCTACAATGAGCAGTTCTTC. Amino acids: CASSLLPSSYNEQFF.

V and J are TRBV12-3 or TRBV12-4 and TRBJ1-3; maybe TRBD1 (5 bases). The CDR3 runs to 12 residues. V shed 6 bases and J shed 10 bases, with 13 bases lying between them. The CDR3 sequence is CASSPQGRTIYF. The CDR3 DNA reads TGTGCCAGCAGCCCCCAGGGAAGGACCATATATTTT.

The V gene is TRBV28, the J gene TRBJ1-1; 7 bases align to TRBD1. CDR1 is MDHEN, CDR2 SYDVKM, per germline. With 9 bases clipped from V and 5 bases from J, the junction kept 6 bases outside the gene matches. CDR3 length: 12 amino acids. Here the CDR3 reads CASKQQGTEAFF. CDR3 DNA sequence: TGTGCCAGTAAACAACAGGGGACTGAAGCTTTCTTT.

The chain couples TRBV29-1 to TRBJ1-5; 7 bases match TRBD1. Germline CDR1 is SQVTM and CDR2 is ANQGSEA. The CDR3 totals 15 residues. V was clipped by 5 bases and J by 0 bases; unmatched bases: 7. The CDR3 sequence is CSVWEGAGSNQPQHF. DNA for the CDR3: TGCAGCGTTTGGGAGGGGGCCGGTAGCAATCAGCCCCAGCATTTT.

V is TRBV7-6 and J is TRBJ2-1, with D possibly called TRBD1 or TRBD2 (5 bases each). Trimming shortened V by 1 base and J by 9 bases, and 10 bases separated the two germline ends. CDR1 is SGHVS, CDR2 FNYEAQ, per germline. This CDR3 spans 13 amino acids. CDR3 residues: CASSLVGDGEQFF. In nucleotides, the CDR3 is TGTGCCAGCAGCTTAGTCGGGGACGGTGAGCAGTTCTTC.

This clone showed up just once. The chain carries TRBV25-1 and TRBJ1-2, with D possibly TRBD1 on 6 matching bases. V was pared by 4 bases and J by 4 bases, with 16 bases between. Germline-derived CDR1 and CDR2 are MGHDK and SYGVNS. CDR3 length equals 15 residues. The CDR3 region is CASSGTADSRYGYTF. The CDR3 region has the DNA TGTGCCAGCAGTGGAACGGCGGACAGCCGCTATGGCTACACCTTC.

In nucleotides, the CDR3 is TGTGCCAGCAGTTTTTTTGCGGAGACCCAGTACTTC. This gives the protein CASSFFAETQYF. The genes are TRBV28 and TRBJ2-5; no clear D gene. The CDR3 extends over 12 amino acids. V lost 3 bases and J lost 5, with 7 bases in between. The germline gives CDR1 MDHEN, CDR2 SYDVKM.

Here the CDR3 DNA reads TGTGCCGGAGGGACTAGCGGGGGTGTGAACACCGGGGAGCTGTTTTTT. Encoded protein: CAGGTSGGVNTGELFF. V and J are TRBV6-6 and TRBJ2-2, with TRBD2 identical over 14 bases. Trimming at V came to 11 bases and at J to 1 base, leaving 6 bases not matched to a gene. Germline CDR1 is MNHNY and CDR2 is SVGAGI (reference sequence). CDR3 length equals 16 residues.

The CDR3 sequence is CASFPGLARNTGELFF. The CDR3 coding sequence is TGTGCCAGTTTTCCGGGACTAGCAAGAAACACCGGGGAGCTGTTTTTT. The V and J genes are TRBV7-3 and TRBJ2-2; 9 nucleotides match TRBD2. Germline CDR1 is SGHTA and CDR2 is FQGTGA. Losses at the gene ends were 9 bases for V and 2 bases for J; bases not matched to a gene: 10. This CDR3 is built from 16 residues. Looking up the rest from reference TRBV7-3 and TRBJ2-2 gives the full variable domain: GAGVSQTPSNKVTEKGKYVELRCDPISGHTALYWYRQSLGQGPEFLIYFQGTGAADDSGLPNDRFFAVRPEGSVSTLKIQRTERGDSAVYLCASFPGLARNTGELFFGEGSRLTVL.

The rearrangement uses TRBV12-5 and TRBJ1-1; 8 bases are a match to TRBD1. Germline values: CDR1 LGHNT, CDR2 FRNRAP. V dropped 0 bases and J dropped 4; count of bases not matched to a gene: 10. This CDR3 region has 17 residues. The CDR3 loop reads CASGLVLWTGSSTEAFF. DNA for the CDR3: TGTGCTAGTGGTTTGGTACTCTGGACAGGGTCGAGCACTGAAGCTTTCTTT.

About this clone itself: An end of the junction differs from the germline gene, which may be a read error. Other DNA sequences in this sample translate to the same CDR3. This chain links TRBV30 with TRBJ2-1, with 12 bases that match TRBD1. There are 14 residues in the CDR3. Per the germline V gene, CDR1 is GTSNPN and CDR2 is SVGIG (reference sequence). CDR3 protein: CAWRSGTGGFEQFF. The CDR3 nucleotides are TGCGCCTGGAGATCCGGGACAGGGGGCTTTGAGCAGTTCTTC.